This entry is about one TCR beta chain. Its target is not known. The germline gene is not matched at one end of the junction; a read error may be the cause. The CDR3 is made up of 16 amino acids. Germline V lookup: CDR1 SSHAT, CDR2 FNYEAQ (reference sequence). Regulatory T cells were sorted as CD4+CD25hiCD127low/negative cells. This table comes from immunoSEQ multiplex PCR, and its TCRdb copy is limited to in-frame clones, with some not included. The sample carries about 21,000 clones, over 90% recorded once. This sample is drawn from a study of B cell selection in AIRE deficiency. Overall study findings and caveats: Healthy donors alone shared 30% to 35% of 3,500 to 4,000 Treg sequences; patients alone nearly 9.5%.

This clonotype was obtained from a human donor with AIRE deficiency. The chain recombines TRBV7-7 with TRBJ2-3; 16 bases agree with TRBD2. Sequencing was performed on Tregs sorted from PBMCs. CDR3 residues: CASSSGLAGGTDTQYF. Written as DNA, the CDR3 is TGTGCTAGCAGCTCGGGACTAGCGGGAGGGACAGATACGCAGTATTTT.